A selection of T cell receptor beta chains follows, all from one sample in a study of T cells in Graves' hyperthyroidism and ophthalmopathy. TCRdb reanalysed the multiplex PCR reads using MiXCR and keeps one entry per CDR3 protein. The sample lists 650,000 to 750,000 distinct CDR3 sequences, roughly 15% occurring once. The sample taken for sequencing was blood. These TCRs come from a woman between 18 and 29 years old with Graves' hyperthyroidism. The CDR3 runs from the conserved cysteine through the conserved F or W. The order of the fields is J gene, clone size, V gene, D gene, CDR3 protein, CDR3 DNA. D genes are given only for firm matches. Rows give clone size only sometimes, using once, few, many, or a class for an expanded clone.

>TRBJ2-2|many|TRBV6-2/TRBV6-3|-
CASRIPGTGNTGELFF
TGTGCCAGCAGAATCCCCGGGACGGGAAACACCGGGGAGCTGTTTTTT
>TRBJ2-7|-|TRBV6-1|TRBD2
CASSEAGGTRRQYF
TGTGCCAGCAGTGAAGCGGGGGGGACCCGTCGGCAGTACTTC
>TRBJ1-1|many|TRBV20-1|-
CSGLILPGQNNEAFF
TGCAGTGGATTAATCCTCCCAGGACAGAATAATGAAGCTTTCTTT
>TRBJ2-1|many|TRBV28|TRBD2
CASTQFPAGVRNEQFF
TGTGCCAGCACCCAATTTCCGGCGGGAGTAAGGAATGAGCAGTTCTTC
>TRBJ1-5|many|TRBV12-3/TRBV12-4|-
CASSLGAGVSQPQHF
TGTGCCAGCAGTTTAGGTGCCGGGGTAAGTCAGCCCCAGCATTTT
>TRBJ2-1|-|TRBV27|TRBD1
CASSMFTGGTDNEQFF
TGTGCCAGCAGTATGTTTACAGGGGGAACGGACAATGAGCAGTTCTTC
>TRBJ2-2|few|TRBV2|-
CASSKFEETGEPFF
TGTGCCAGCAGCAAGTTCGAGGAGACCGGGGAGCCGTTTTTT
>TRBJ2-3|few|TRBV12-3/TRBV12-4|-
CASSILGLTDTQYF
TGTGCCAGCAGTATCCTCGGACTAACAGATACGCAGTATTTT
>TRBJ2-7|few|TRBV14|-
CASSRRGDYEQYF
TGTGCCAGCAGCCGGCGCGGAGACTACGAGCAGTACTTC
>TRBJ2-1|-|TRBV7-9|-
CASSLVGREQFF
TGTGCCAGCAGCTTAGTGGGACGAGAGCAGTTCTTC
>TRBJ2-7|many|TRBV20-1|TRBD2
CSASPGGTYEQYF
TGCAGTGCTAGCCCGGGAGGTACCTACGAGCAGTACTTC
>TRBJ1-2|many|TRBV12-3/TRBV12-4|-
CASSLRDGYTF
TGTGCCAGCAGTTTAAGAGATGGCTACACCTTC
>TRBJ2-1|-|TRBV4-1|-
CASSQSLPGDKSEQFF
TGCGCCAGCAGCCAGAGTCTTCCGGGGGATAAGAGTGAGCAGTTCTTC
>TRBJ2-7|many|TRBV7-2|TRBD2
CASSKVAGGTYEQYF
TGTGCCAGCAGCAAAGTAGCGGGAGGTACCTACGAGCAGTACTTC
>TRBJ2-3|many|TRBV5-5|-
CASSNNGDTQYF
TGTGCCAGCTCCAACAATGGGGATACGCAGTATTTT
>TRBJ2-4|-|TRBV4-1|-
CASSQDDREGAIAKNIQYF
TGCGCCAGCAGCCAAGATGACAGGGAGGGGGCCATAGCCAAAAACATTCAGTACTTC
>TRBJ1-2|-|TRBV7-9|TRBD1
CASSQRDRFYGYTF
TGTGCCAGCAGCCAGAGGGACAGGTTCTATGGCTACACCTTC
>TRBJ2-3|-|TRBV7-9|TRBD2
CASRLTGTSGSTDTQYF
TGTGCCAGCAGATTAACCGGGACTAGCGGTAGCACAGATACGCAGTATTTT
>TRBJ1-1|many|TRBV4-1|-
CASRNGPPGNTEAFF
TGCGCCAGCAGAAACGGGCCCCCTGGCAACACTGAAGCTTTCTTT
>TRBJ2-5|few|TRBV7-9|-
CASSLEVGAPNF
TGTGCCAGCAGCTTAGAAGTAGGAGCGCCGAACTTC
>TRBJ1-1|many|TRBV24-1|-
CATSDLPQAPLWNTEAFF
TGTGCCACCAGTGATTTGCCTCAGGCCCCTCTGTGGAACACTGAAGCTTTCTTT
>TRBJ2-3|many|TRBV20-1|-
CSAVSLLSGSTDTQYF
TGCAGTGCCGTTTCCCTTTTGAGCGGGAGCACAGATACGCAGTATTTT
>TRBJ2-7|many|TRBV4-3|TRBD1
CASSQGTGEYEQHF
TGCGCCAGCAGCCAAGGGACAGGGGAATACGAGCAGCACTTC
>TRBJ2-2|-|TRBV20-1|-
CSARPLGRLIGELFF
TGCAGTGCTAGGCCGCTGGGCCGGCTGATCGGGGAGCTGTTTTTT
>TRBJ1-1|many|TRBV5-5|-
CASSLGQPEAFF
TGTGCCAGCAGCTTGGGACAGCCTGAAGCTTTCTTT
>TRBJ1-2|few|TRBV7-9|-
CASSFLDNNYGYTF
TGTGCCAGCAGCTTTTTGGACAATAACTATGGCTACACCTTC
>TRBJ2-7|many|TRBV13|TRBD1
CASSLGSGTGVYEQYF
TGTGCCAGCAGCTTAGGATCAGGGACAGGGGTTTACGAGCAGTACTTC
>TRBJ2-3|many|TRBV7-9|TRBD1
CASSLGTGGADTQYF
TGTGCCAGCAGCTTAGGGACAGGGGGTGCAGATACGCAGTATTTT
>TRBJ1-2|many|TRBV12-3/TRBV12-4|-
CASSSKDTPTGISYGYTF
TGTGCCAGCAGTTCTAAGGACACTCCCACGGGGATCAGCTATGGCTACACCTTC
>TRBJ2-1|few|TRBV20-1|-
CSVKGTDEQFF
TGCAGTGTAAAGGGAACGGATGAGCAGTTCTTC
>TRBJ1-5|many|TRBV6-1|TRBD1
CASSERGTGVQPQHF
TGTGCCAGCAGTGAAAGAGGGACAGGGGTTCAGCCCCAGCATTTT
>TRBJ2-2|many|TRBV11-3|-
CASSLVHTGELFF
TGTGCCAGCAGCTTAGTTCACACCGGGGAGCTGTTTTTT
>TRBJ1-2|many|TRBV20-1|-
CSALQGFYGYTF
TGCAGTGCTCTCCAGGGGTTCTATGGCTACACCTTC
>TRBJ2-1|many|TRBV11-2|-
CASSLEYGLNEQFF
TGTGCCAGCAGCTTAGAATATGGCCTCAATGAGCAGTTCTTC
>TRBJ2-1|-|TRBV28|TRBD2
CASSMTSGRVVEQFF
TGTGCCAGCAGCATGACTAGCGGGAGGGTTGTTGAGCAGTTCTTC
>TRBJ2-7|-|TRBV5-1|-
CASSLAVLEEQYF
TGCGCCAGCAGCTTGGCGGTGTTGGAGGAGCAGTACTTC